One and the same sample provided the 9 T cell receptor beta chains below, sequenced in a study of blood T cell repertoires in COVID-19. Only in-frame clones appear in the TCRdb table, and some are missing; sequencing was by immunoSEQ multiplex PCR. The table lists approximately 200,000 clones, 80% to 90% of them singletons. The sequenced material came from peripheral blood. These receptors originate from a human donor with active or convalescent COVID-19. The donor label of this sample is uncertain.

The chain is built from TRBV9 and TRBJ2-7; a weak D match, TRBD1 (5 bases). Germline V gene lookup returns CDR1 SGDLS and CDR2 YYNGEE. The CDR3 is 12 amino acids. Trimming removed 3 bases from V and 6 bases from J, with 10 bases in between. CDR3 in DNA: TGTGCCAGCAGCGGAATTAGGGGCGAGCAGTACTTC. Translated, it gives CASSGIRGEQYF.

The chain employs TRBV18 and TRBJ1-5; 7 nucleotides line up with TRBD1. In germline, CDR1 is KGHSH, CDR2 LQKENI. Unmatched junction bases numbered 19, after V lost 6 bases and J lost 2 bases. CDR3 size: 19 residues. This chain's CDR3 is CASSLLPPGGLRGNQPQHF. The DNA of the CDR3 is TGTGCCAGCTCTCTCCTCCCCCCAGGGGGGCTGAGGGGCAATCAGCCCCAGCATTTT. Full variable domain (outside the CDR3, taken from reference TRBV18 and TRBJ1-5): NAGVMQNPRHLVRRRGQEARLRCSPMKGHSHVYWYRQLPEEGLKFMVYLQKENIIDESGMPKERFSAEFPKEGPSILRIQQVVRGDSAAYFCASSLLPPGGLRGNQPQHFGDGTRLSIL.

The CDR3 sequence: CAWSAGIYGYTF. The CDR3 DNA reads as TGTGCCTGGAGTGCAGGGATTTATGGCTACACCTTC. V and J are TRBV30 and TRBJ1-2, with D maybe TRBD1 (5 bases). Germline loops: CDR1 GTSNPN, CDR2 SVGIG (reference sequence). The CDR3 runs 12 residues. V lost 1 base and J lost 5, with 8 bases in between.

The chain recombines TRBV7-2 with TRBJ1-5; 7 bases map to TRBD1. The germline V gene has CDR1 SGHTA and CDR2 FQGNSA. Germline trimming cut 6 bases from V and 3 bases from J; bases unmatched to any gene: 5. The CDR3 totals 14 residues. CDR3 nucleotides: TGTGCCAGCAGGTCGGGACAGATCAATCAGCCCCAGCATTTT. This codes for CASRSGQINQPQHF. Together with reference TRBV7-2 and TRBJ1-5, the CDR3 gives the full variable domain: GAGVSQSPSNKVTEKGKDVELRCDPISGHTALYWYRQSLGQGLEFLIYFQGNSAPDKSGLPSDRFSAERTGGSVSTLTIQRTQQEDSAVYLCASRSGQINQPQHFGDGTRLSIL.

This CDR3 is CASSDAGQGSQPQHF. In DNA form, the CDR3 reads TGTGCCAGCAGTGACGCGGGACAGGGTAGTCAGCCCCAGCATTTT. V is TRBV2 and J is TRBJ1-5; the match to TRBD1 covers 9 bases. Looked up from germline, CDR1 is SNHLY and CDR2 is FYNNEI. Losses at the gene ends were 3 bases for V and 6 bases for J; bases not matched to a gene: 6. The CDR3 runs to 15 residues.

The chain links TRBV9 to TRBJ2-2; 11 bases are a match to TRBD1. The CDR3 is 14 amino acids. CDR1 and CDR2 from the germline V gene are SGDLS and YYNGEE. J was trimmed by 7 bases and V by 3 bases; bases with no gene match: 2. DNA of the CDR3: TGTGCCAGCAGCGGGGGACAGGGGGACGGGGAGCTGTTTTTT. This sequence encodes CASSGGQGDGELFF. Full variable domain (remainder filled in from reference TRBV9 and TRBJ2-2): DSGVTQTPKHLITATGQRVTLRCSPRSGDLSVYWYQQSLDQGLQFLIQYYNGEERAKGNILERFSAQQFPDLHSELNLSSLELGDSALYFCASSGGQGDGELFFGEGSRLTVL.

In this sample, this clone turned up once. The chain combines TRBV7-2 with TRBJ2-5; no reliable D call. Looked up from germline, CDR1 is SGHTA and CDR2 is FQGNSA. The V end lost 6 bases, the J end lost 0 bases, and 14 bases lay between the germline ends. This CDR3 has 15 residues. Here the CDR3 reads CASSFDRGDQETQYF. CDR3 bases: TGTGCCAGCAGTTTCGACCGAGGAGACCAAGAGACCCAGTACTTC.

This sequence joins TRBV7-2 and TRBJ2-1, with 8 bases that match TRBD1. Trimming cost V 4 bases and J 6 bases; bases outside gene matches: 8. The CDR3 is made up of 15 amino acids. Germline loops: CDR1 SGHTA, CDR2 FQGNSA. The CDR3 nucleotides read TGTGCCAGCAGCTCGAAAGGACAGGGAACCAATGAGCAGTTCTTC. It codes for CASSSKGQGTNEQFF.

J is TRBJ1-1 and V is TRBV9, with D uncertain. V was pared by 4 bases and J by 5 bases, with 12 bases between. Germline lookup yields CDR1 SGDLS and CDR2 YYNGEE. The CDR3 has 13 amino acids. The CDR3 bases are TGTGCCAGCAGCCAAATTCCGCGGACTGAAGCTTTCTTT. Amino acid sequence: CASSQIPRTEAFF.